This T cell receptor beta chain emerged from a study of cytomegalovirus exposure and HLA in healthy donors. General study findings and limits: Researchers catalogued approximately 170 TCR beta chains as cytomegalovirus-associated.

This CDR3 has 10 amino acids. In its sample, this clone was seen once. Its antigen is currently unknown. 60 Vbeta and 13 Jbeta primers were used in PCR. Sequencing was performed with immunoSEQ multiplex PCR; in TCRdb, only in-frame clones are kept and a portion is missing. The table records 150,000 to 200,000 clones, approximately 79% of them present only once. The TCR sequence derives from a girl aged 10-17 years in good health and CMV-seropositive. The source material was PBMCs. The gene calls are TRBV7-5 and TRBJ1-6; TRBD1, the table's D call, was not compared with the DNA. TRBV7-5 is described as a pseudogene. CDR3 region: CATATSPLHF. In DNA form, the CDR3 reads TGTGCCACCGCGACATCACCCCTCCACTTT.